The 16 T cell receptor beta chains in this list originate from one sample, sequenced in a study of CD8+CD57+ T cells in acquired aplastic anemia. CDR3 and TCR beta VDJ profiling relied on genomic DNA as the template. TCRdb reprocessed the reads with MiXCR, giving one entry per CDR3 protein. The sample contains about 130,000 distinct CDR3 sequences, around two fifths of which appear only once. The sample taken for sequencing was sorted CD4+, CD8+, or CD8+CD57+ T cells (not recorded which) from PBMCs. These receptors were collected from a human donor in good health, serving as a control.

This clonotype was seen just once. The chain has TRBV2 and TRBJ1-2; D is uncertain. With 4 bases removed from V and 4 bases from J, the gap between germline ends came to 10 bases. The CDR3 has 13 residues. Germline loops: CDR1 SNHLY, CDR2 FYNNEI. The CDR3, as DNA: TGTGCCAGCAGTGCTCAGGTACTCTATGGCTACACCTTC. It is translated as CASSAQVLYGYTF.

In this sample, this clonotype turned up many times. A clone one base away is much larger, so this may be a read error. This chain links TRBV29-1 with TRBJ1-1; the match to TRBD1 covers 7 bases. The V and J ends lost 1 base and 7 bases, in that order; junction bases with no gene match: 12. Germline CDR1 reads SQVTM; CDR2 reads ANQGSEA. The CDR3 runs 15 residues. CDR3 sequence (DNA): TGCAGCGTTGAAGCCCGTACCTCGGGACAGCTTGAAGCTTTCTTT. Amino acid sequence: CSVEARTSGQLEAFF.

With regard to this clonotype: A junction end diverges from the germline sequence, so it may reflect a read error. The CDR3 protein is CASSITGGPQETQYF. The DNA for the CDR3 is TGCGCCAGCAGTATAACGGGGGGGCCCCAAGAGACCCAGTACTTC. This sequence joins TRBV19 and TRBJ2-5; 8 nucleotides agree with TRBD2. The CDR3 spans 15 residues. Germline-derived CDR1 and CDR2 are LNHDA and SQIVND (reference sequence).

The V call is TRBV2, the J call TRBJ1-5; 8 bases are shared with TRBD1. The CDR3 runs 14 residues. In germline, CDR1 is SNHLY, CDR2 FYNNEI. The trim removed 3 bases at V and 10 bases at J, leaving 8 bases unmatched. The CDR3 DNA reads TGTGCCAGCAGTGAGCGACAGGGGTATTCACCCCAGCATTTT. Amino acid sequence: CASSERQGYSPQHF.

In its sample, this clonotype was seen many times. CDR3 sequence: CATSSGLRTEAFF. CDR3 DNA sequence: TGTGCCACGAGTTCGGGTTTAAGGACTGAAGCTTTCTTT. The J gene is TRBJ1-1, the V gene TRBV24-1; D gene unclear. The CDR3 covers 13 residues. With 10 bases removed from V and 5 bases from J, the gap between germline ends came to 16 bases. The germline V gene has CDR1 KGHDR and CDR2 SFDVKD.

This sequence joins TRBV25-1 and TRBJ2-1; the match to TRBD2 covers 9 bases. Trimming at V came to 3 bases and at J to 7 bases, leaving 4 bases not matched to a gene. The CDR3 has 14 amino acids. Germline V gene lookup returns CDR1 MGHDK and CDR2 SYGVNS. CDR3 bases: TGTGCCAGCAGTGAGGGGACTAGCCGAAATGAGCAGTTCTTC. Its protein is CASSEGTSRNEQFF.

This clonotype was observed at least ten times. The V call is TRBV6-1, the J call TRBJ2-5; D perhaps matches TRBD2 (6 bases). Germline V gene sequence: CDR1 MNHNS, CDR2 SASEGT. V was trimmed by 8 bases and J by 4 bases, leaving 17 bases between them. The CDR3 spans 14 residues. The CDR3 nucleotides are TGTGCCAGCCAGGGAGCGGGCCAGGGAGAGACCCAGTACTTC. This codes for CASQGAGQGETQYF.

The chain employs TRBV5-1 and TRBJ2-3; TRBD1 might be the D (6 bases). The germline V and J ends were trimmed by 5 bases and 2 bases, with 15 bases remaining between them. The CDR3 runs 15 residues. Germline V CDR1 and CDR2: SGHRS, YFSETQ. CDR3 in DNA: TGCGCCAGCAGTCCAGGGGAGATCGACACAGATACGCAGTATTTT. Amino acid sequence: CASSPGEIDTDTQYF.

This clonotype was observed a handful of times. The V gene is TRBV6-2 or TRBV6-3, the J gene TRBJ2-3; 9 bases map to TRBD2. The CDR3 runs to 18 residues. CDR1 MNHEY and CDR2 SVGEGT come from the germline V gene. V shed 0 bases, J shed 4 bases, and the junction held 11 bases outside the gene matches. The CDR3 region has the DNA TGTGCCAGCAGTTACTCGAGGGCTAGCGGGGTTATTCCAGATACGCAGTATTTT. It is translated as CASSYSRASGVIPDTQYF.

About this clonotype itself: The CDR3 carries no conserved terminal phenylalanine or tryptophan, so it likely arises from a read error. V gene TRBV7-7 combines with J gene TRBJ2-5; TRBD2 is a possible D gene (5 bases). The CDR3 runs to 15 residues. V lost 1 base and J 7 bases, leaving 16 bases between the germline ends. CDR1 SSHAT and CDR2 FNYEAQ come from the germline V gene (reference sequence). CDR3 region: CASSLEGSKSGTQYS. CDR3 nucleotides: TGTGCCAGCAGCTTAGAAGGGTCTAAAAGCGGGACCCAGTACTCC.

This clonotype has at least ten counts. This CDR3 reads CSAEGGLVGYTF. In DNA, the CDR3 is TGCAGTGCAGAAGGGGGCTTGGTTGGCTACACCTTC. The chain has TRBV20-1 and TRBJ1-2; 7 bases match TRBD1. Unmatched junction bases numbered 8, after V lost 6 bases and J lost 7 bases. The CDR3 totals 12 residues. Per the germline V gene, CDR1 is DFQATT and CDR2 is SNEGSKA (reference sequence).

The chain uses TRBV19 and TRBJ1-2; a possible D gene is TRBD1 (6 bases). The length of the CDR3 is 12 residues. The germline V gene encodes CDR1 LNHDA and CDR2 SQIVND (reference sequence). V was shortened by 5 bases and J by 7 bases, with 11 bases between the two germline ends. CDR3 residues: CASSQGHLGYTF. CDR3 nucleotide sequence: TGTGCCAGTAGTCAGGGGCACCTTGGCTACACCTTC.

The rearrangement uses TRBV20-1 and TRBJ1-2, with 7 bases matching TRBD1. J lost 7 bases, V lost 3 bases, and 5 bases had no gene match. Germline V gene data show CDR1 as DFQATT and CDR2 as SNEGSKA (reference sequence). CDR3 length: 12 amino acids. The CDR3 region is CSASETGIGYTF. In DNA form, the CDR3 reads TGCAGTGCTAGCGAGACAGGGATTGGCTACACCTTC.

The chain combines TRBV19 with TRBJ1-6, with D unresolved. Germline V gene data show CDR1 as LNHDA and CDR2 as SQIVND (reference sequence). V was trimmed by 4 bases and J by 0 bases, leaving 4 bases between them. The CDR3 covers 14 residues. CDR3 in DNA: TGTGCCAGTAGTACCCTCTCCTATAATTCACCCCTCCACTTT. It yields the protein CASSTLSYNSPLHF.

The V and J genes are TRBV5-6 and TRBJ1-5; D possibly corresponds to TRBD1 (5 bases). V was clipped by 2 bases and J by 4 bases, with 16 bases between them. In germline, CDR1 is SGHDT, CDR2 YYEEEE. This CDR3 comprises 16 residues. As DNA, the CDR3 is TGTGCCAGCAGCTTACTCTCGAGACAGACTAATCAGCCCCAGCATTTT. Translated, it gives CASSLLSRQTNQPQHF. The entire variable domain, with the rest obtained from reference TRBV5-6 and TRBJ1-5, is as follows: DAGVTQSPTHLIKTRGQQVTLRCSPKSGHDTVSWYQQALGQGPQFIFQYYEEEERQRGNFPDRFSGHQFPNYSSELNVNALLLGDSALYLCASSLLSRQTNQPQHFGDGTRLSIL.

The chain carries TRBV11-2 and TRBJ2-5, with a possible D match to TRBD2 (6 bases). This CDR3 has 14 residues. Trimming left V 1 base short and J 3 bases short, with 9 bases between. Germline V gene data show CDR1 as SGHAT and CDR2 as FQNNGV. CDR3 DNA sequence: TGTGCCAGCAGCTTAGGGGGACTTGAAGAGACCCAGTACTTC. This encodes CASSLGGLEETQYF.